This T cell receptor (beta chain) came from a study of early T cells in non-severe SARS-CoV-2 infection. The TCR library protocol attached unique molecular identifiers to the individual cDNA molecules. TCRdb recomputed calls from the 5' RACE reads with MiXCR, one row per CDR3 protein. The data contain over 50,000 distinct CDR3 sequences, about 10% of them singletons. This clonotype was counted only a few times. CDR1 and CDR2 (germline): MNHEY, SVGAGI. CDR3 length: 14 residues. Trimming took 5 bases from V and 1 from J; bases not matched to a gene: 2. The receptor was derived from an adult who was a healthcare worker with PCR-confirmed SARS-CoV-2 infection or an uninfected control (not recorded which). Source material: whole blood. V is TRBV6-5 and J is TRBJ1-2; TRBD1 matches 9 bases. The DNA of the CDR3 is TGTGCCAGCAGTGGGGACAGGGATAACTATGGCTACACCTTC. This sequence encodes CASSGDRDNYGYTF.